Here is one TCR beta chain with its context. Its target is unknown. A much larger clone lies one base from this, so it may be a read error. The library came from three nested PCR rounds adapted from ARM-PCR protocols. One entry per CDR3 protein results from TCRdb running MiXCR on the multiplex PCR reads. The top ten hold 19% of the sample, which has approximately 110,000 distinct CDR3 sequences, around 57% seen once. Germline CDR1 SGHRS, CDR2 YFSETQ. Trimming left V 0 bases short and J 5 bases short, with 6 bases between. The CDR3 has 12 amino acids. This entry belongs to a study of tumor and adjacent non-tumor tissue in lung cancer. Points from the study as a whole: Tumor TCR diversity, when higher, was linked to shorter survival. Significantly higher TCR diversity was found in tumor than normal lung.

No cell sorting was done before RNA was extracted from the tissue. The normal lung tissue was taken more than 3 cm from the tumor edge. Between August and November 2014, newly diagnosed, chemotherapy-naive lung cancer patients underwent thoracic surgery in China. The TCR originated in a man in his fifties or sixties with non-small cell lung cancer. The chain recombines TRBV5-1 with TRBJ2-7; TRBD1 might be the D (6 bases). Sequencing was performed on distant non-tumor lung tissue. The CDR3 reads CASSLGQDEQYF. The DNA for the CDR3 is TGCGCCAGCAGCTTGGGACAGGACGAGCAGTACTTC.